This T cell receptor beta chain was identified during a study of shared clonotypes between healthy human individuals. The length of the CDR3 is 13 residues. V gave up 4 bases and J gave up 1 base, with 7 bases separating them. Germline V lookup: CDR1 SNHLY, CDR2 FYNNEI. Several immunoSEQ 96-well plates shared each subset's DNA, each plate a replicate. Assay used: immunoSEQ multiplex PCR; TCRdb lists only in-frame clones, some missing. The data contain 2,500,000 or so clones, roughly 93% of them singletons. This clone was found a few times. CD4+ cell separation produced CD45RA+ naive and CD45RA-negative memory subsets.

The TCR sequence derives from a man aged 18 to 29 in good health. Some clones in this sample may be carry-over from other donors' samples. The sample consisted of naive CD4+ T cells from PBMCs. Subset here: CD45RA+ positively selected. The chain joins TRBV2 to TRBJ1-1; D is undetermined. The CDR3 protein is CASSVLRNTEAFF. In nucleotides, the CDR3 is TGTGCCAGCAGTGTCCTGAGGAACACTGAAGCTTTCTTT.